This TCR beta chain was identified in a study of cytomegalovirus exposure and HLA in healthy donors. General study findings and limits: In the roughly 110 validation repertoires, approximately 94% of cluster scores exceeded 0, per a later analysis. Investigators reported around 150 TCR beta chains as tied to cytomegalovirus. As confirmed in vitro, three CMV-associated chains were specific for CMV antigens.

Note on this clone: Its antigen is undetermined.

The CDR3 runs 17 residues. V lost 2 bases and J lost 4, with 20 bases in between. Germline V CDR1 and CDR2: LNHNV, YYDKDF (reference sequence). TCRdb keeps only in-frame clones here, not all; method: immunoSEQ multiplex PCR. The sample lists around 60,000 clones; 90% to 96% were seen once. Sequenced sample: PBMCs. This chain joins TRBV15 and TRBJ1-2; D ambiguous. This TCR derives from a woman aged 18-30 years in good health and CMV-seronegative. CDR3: CATSRTEGPPDAYGYTF. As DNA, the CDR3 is TGTGCCACCAGCAGAACGGAGGGCCCACCCGACGCCTATGGCTACACCTTC.